These 14 T cell receptor beta chains were all obtained from the same sample, sequenced in a study of cytomegalovirus exposure and HLA in healthy donors. Vbeta (60) and Jbeta (13) primers were used in the PCR. The method was immunoSEQ multiplex PCR; TCRdb's version includes in-frame clones alone and lacks a portion of them. The sample has roughly 120,000 clones, approximately 8.7% seen once. The sequenced material came from PBMCs. All receptors derive from a man between 35 and 55 years old in good health and CMV-seronegative.

J is TRBJ1-2 and V is TRBV7-9; D not certain. Germline CDR1 SEHNR, CDR2 FQNEAQ (reference sequence). The CDR3 length is 12 residues. Trimming took off 3 bases at V and 3 bases at J, with 5 bases between the two ends. CDR3 sequence reads: CASSFGDYGYTF. The CDR3, as DNA: TGTGCCAGCAGCTTTGGAGACTATGGCTACACCTTC.

The chain joins TRBV14 to TRBJ2-2; a weak D match, TRBD1 (6 bases). Germline assignment: CDR1 SGHDN and CDR2 FVKESK. The CDR3 length is 16 residues. V was clipped by 3 bases and J by 0 bases, with 11 bases between them. In nucleotides, the CDR3 is TGTGCCAGCAGCCACCGGGGACACACGAACACCGGGGAGCTGTTTTTT. This sequence encodes CASSHRGHTNTGELFF.

Only a few counts were recorded for this clone. The chain couples TRBV6-5 to TRBJ1-1; D remains unclear. Germline V gene sequence: CDR1 MNHEY, CDR2 SVGAGI. Between the trimmed V and J ends, which lost 8 bases and 6 bases, there was a span of 13 bases. The CDR3 consists of 12 residues. The chain's CDR3 is CASFSEGAEAFF. The CDR3 DNA reads TGTGCCAGCTTCTCAGAGGGCGCTGAAGCTTTCTTT.

V gene TRBV5-6 combines with J gene TRBJ2-3, with a possible D match to TRBD2 (6 bases). The CDR3 consists of 16 residues. The germline CDR1 and CDR2 sequences are SGHDT and YYEEEE. V lost 4 bases, J lost 6 bases, and 21 bases lay in between. CDR3 bases: TGTGCCAGCAGCCCGTTGCGGGGCGGGGCATGGGATACGCAGTATTTT. Translating gives CASSPLRGGAWDTQYF.

Only a few counts were recorded for this clone. The chain recombines TRBV19 with TRBJ2-7, with D possibly being TRBD1 (5 bases). Germline V gene sequence: CDR1 LNHDA, CDR2 SQIVND (reference sequence). Trimming took 3 bases from V and 3 from J, leaving 12 bases between them. CDR3 length: 14 residues. This CDR3 is CASSIGLRDYEQYF. The CDR3 DNA follows: TGTGCCAGTAGTATCGGCCTCAGGGACTACGAGCAGTACTTC.

This clone was recorded a few times. CDR3 sequence (DNA): TGCGCCAGCAGCGGGAACCGGGACAGGGAACGAAAACTGTTTTTT. It translates to CASSGNRDRERKLFF. The chain is built from TRBV5-1 and TRBJ1-4, with 9 nucleotides matching TRBD1. In germline, CDR1 is SGHRS, CDR2 YFSETQ. Losses at the gene ends were 4 bases for V and 10 bases for J; bases not matched to a gene: 11. This CDR3 has 15 amino acids.

This clone was detected only a few times. The chain employs TRBV5-1 and TRBJ1-1; tentative D call: TRBD1 (6 bases). Trimming pared 4 bases from V and 3 bases from J, leaving 13 bases between. The CDR3 runs to 14 residues. CDR1 and CDR2 (germline): SGHRS, YFSETQ. CDR3 amino acids: CASSRGGPDTEAFF. CDR3 sequence (DNA): TGCGCCAGCAGCAGGGGGGGCCCTGACACTGAAGCTTTCTTT.

This clone occurred a few times. This chain joins TRBV6-6 and TRBJ1-2, with D maybe TRBD1 (5 bases). CDR1 and CDR2 (germline): MNHNY, SVGAGI (reference sequence). This CDR3 contains 14 residues. V was shortened by 8 bases and J by 6 bases, with 19 bases between the two germline ends. CDR3 sequence (DNA): TGTGCCAGCGCACCTCTGGGGCGACCGGATGGCTACACCTTC. This gives the protein CASAPLGRPDGYTF.

The J gene is TRBJ1-5, the V gene TRBV15, with D hard to call. The CDR3 has 12 amino acids. The V end lost 4 bases, the J end lost 6 bases, and 7 bases lay between the germline ends. Germline assignment: CDR1 LNHNV and CDR2 YYDKDF (reference sequence). DNA for the CDR3: TGTGCCACCAGCATTTACGGTCAGCCCCAGCATTTT. It specifies CATSIYGQPQHF. The full variable domain, with the rest looked up from reference TRBV15 and TRBJ1-5, is DAMVIQNPRYQVTQFGKPVTLSCSQTLNHNVMYWYQQKSSQAPKLLFHYYDKDFNNEADTPDNFQSRRPNTSFCFLDIRSPGLGDTAMYLCATSIYGQPQHFGDGTRLSIL.

The chain is built from TRBV7-8 and TRBJ1-1; D gene unclear. The V and J ends lost 2 bases and 3 bases respectively, with 7 bases between them. The CDR3 length is 13 residues. CDR1 is SGHVS and CDR2 is FQNEAQ in the germline V gene. CDR3 protein: CASSLTLHTEAFF. The CDR3 coding sequence is TGTGCCAGCAGCTTAACTTTGCACACTGAAGCTTTCTTT.

Comments on this clone: At the DNA level, this CDR3 is encoded by other sequences in the same sample as well. The V gene is TRBV7-9, the J gene TRBJ2-3, with TRBD1 as a possible D gene (5 bases). Germline V gene sequence: CDR1 SEHNR, CDR2 FQNEAQ (reference sequence). CDR3 length: 14 amino acids. Trimming took 1 base from V and 4 from J, leaving 9 bases between them. The CDR3: CASSLGQGSDTQYF. The CDR3, as DNA: TGTGCCAGCAGCTTAGGGCAGGGCTCAGATACGCAGTATTTT.

The chain recombines TRBV6-5 with TRBJ2-1; 7 nucleotides agree with TRBD1. The trim removed 0 bases at V and 4 bases at J, leaving 3 bases unmatched. The CDR3 is 15 residues long. CDR1 and CDR2 (germline): MNHEY, SVGAGI. The CDR3, as DNA: TGTGCCAGCAGTTACTCGGGGACAGAGTACAATGAGCAGTTCTTC. It specifies CASSYSGTEYNEQFF.

In its sample, this clone was seen a few times. The CDR3 DNA follows: TGTGCCAGCAGCTTAGGGGCGGGGACAGATACGCAGTATTTT. As protein: CASSLGAGTDTQYF. V gene TRBV7-9 combines with J gene TRBJ2-3, with D possibly matching TRBD2 (6 bases). The CDR3 has 14 residues. V lost 1 base and J lost 3, with 8 bases in between. The V gene's germline CDR1 is SEHNR and CDR2 FQNEAQ (reference sequence).

This clone occurred a few times. V is TRBV25-1 and J is TRBJ1-1; the D is unclear. CDR1 and CDR2 (germline): MGHDK, SYGVNS. Trimming cost V 1 base and J 8 bases, with 8 bases left between them. This CDR3 has 12 amino acids. The CDR3 region is CASSEFNGEAFF. The CDR3 region has the DNA TGTGCCAGCAGTGAATTTAACGGGGAAGCTTTCTTT.